The T cell receptor (beta chain) described here comes from a study of T-cell memory formation after mild COVID-19. As for the study in general: TCR clusters largely stayed donor specific. Overall study results and limits: CD4+ contracting clones were mainly CM and EM; CD8+ ones, EMRA. There was a balanced CD4/CD8 profile in clones contracting day 15 to 85, and later expanders leaned CD4+.

A 5'RACE reaction primed in the constant segment made cDNA libraries of TCR alpha and TCR beta, and these carried sample barcodes and UMIs. TCRdb processed the 5' RACE reads anew with MiXCR; each CDR3 protein has one entry. This sample carries over 400,000 distinct CDR3 sequences, around 22% of them seen once, and the ten largest clones take about 12%. To note about this clonotype: No antigen is known for it.

With 0 bases removed from V and 0 bases from J, the gap between germline ends came to 8 bases. CDR3 length equals 16 residues. CDR1 and CDR2 from the germline V gene are SGHNT and YENEEA. Sequenced input: PBMCs or a T cell subset sorted from them (not recorded which). The clonotype comes from an adult woman who had mild COVID-19 (a few samples of this study predate the infection). Cell type and time point are not known. J is TRBJ2-2 and V is TRBV11-3, with TRBD1 as a possible D gene (5 bases). The CDR3 spells CASSLEDRANTGELFF. The DNA of the CDR3 is TGTGCCAGCAGCTTAGAAGACAGAGCGAACACCGGGGAGCTGTTTTTT.